A selection of T cell receptor beta chains follows, all from one sample in a study of blood T cell repertoires in COVID-19. Sequenced by immunoSEQ multiplex PCR; TCRdb stores in-frame clones only, minus some. Here the sample spans around 160,000 clones, roughly 90% being singletons. Input material: peripheral blood. The receptor source for this set is a man between 60 and 75 years old with acute or convalescent COVID-19. Each CDR3 is given with its conserved first and last residue. The D gene is left open where the match is weak. Size tells how often a clone was seen (once, few, many) or the class of an expanded clone, and some rows leave it out.

cdr3_aa,cdr3_nt,clone_size,j_call,v_call,d_call
CASSSEIHMTQHF,TGTGCCAGCAGTTCGGAGATCCATATGACCCAGCATTTT,.,TRBJ1-5,TRBV6-6,.
CASSIGGAGVSRGYTF,TGTGCCAGTAGTATAGGAGGCGCCGGCGTTTCTCGGGGCTACACCTTC,few,TRBJ1-2,TRBV19,.
CSVTSYNEQFF,TGCAGTGTGACTTCCTACAATGAGCAGTTCTTC,.,TRBJ2-1,TRBV29-1,.
CAWEPRGTGPQPQHF,TGTGCCTGGGAGCCTCGCGGGACAGGGCCTCAGCCCCAGCATTTT,.,TRBJ1-5,TRBV30,TRBD1
CASSLSGGGANTEAFF,TGTGCCAGTAGCCTCTCCGGGGGAGGGGCGAACACTGAAGCTTTCTTT,.,TRBJ1-1,TRBV19,.
CASNSAGYNEQFF,TGTGCCAGCAACTCAGCGGGGTACAATGAGCAGTTCTTC,.,TRBJ2-1,TRBV28,TRBD2
CASSSKDSSPLHF,TGTGCCAGTAGTAGCAAGGACAGCTCACCCCTCCACTTT,few,TRBJ1-6,TRBV19,.
CASSVGDSFYEQYF,TGTGCCAGTAGTGTGGGCGACAGCTTCTACGAGCAGTACTTC,once,TRBJ2-7,TRBV19,.
CASSPQPGGEGQPQHF,TGTGCCAGCTCACCCCAGCCAGGGGGCGAAGGTCAGCCCCAGCATTTT,.,TRBJ1-5,TRBV18,TRBD1
CASSGGLLYSGNTIYF,TGTGCCAGCAGCGGAGGACTTCTGTACTCTGGAAACACCATATATTTT,few,TRBJ1-3,TRBV7-2,.
CASSSRPGANTGELFF,TGTGCCAGCAGCTCGAGGCCGGGGGCGAACACCGGGGAGCTGTTTTTT,.,TRBJ2-2,TRBV9,.
CASSRQGVTNEKLFF,TGTGCCAGCAGCAGACAGGGGGTCACTAATGAAAAACTGTTTTTT,.,TRBJ1-4,TRBV7-9,TRBD1
CASSLWTGTGIMNTEAFF,TGTGCCAGCAGCTTGTGGACCGGGACAGGGATCATGAACACTGAAGCTTTCTTT,once,TRBJ1-1,TRBV5-6,TRBD1
CASSLGGRSYNSPLHF,TGTGCCAGCAGCTTAGGGGGGCGAAGCTATAATTCACCCCTCCACTTT,.,TRBJ1-6,TRBV13,.
CASSQDRATGELFF,TGTGCCAGCAGCCAAGACAGGGCCACCGGGGAGCTGTTTTTT,.,TRBJ2-2,TRBV7-9,TRBD1
CASRRTGEGLYF,TGTGCCAGCAGGAGGACCGGTGAGGGTCTGTACTTC,.,TRBJ2-7,TRBV7-8,.
CASSLWGGSSTEAFF,TGTGCCAGCAGTTTATGGGGGGGGTCGAGCACTGAAGCTTTCTTT,.,TRBJ1-1,TRBV27,.
CASSQDISSYNEQFF,TGTGCCAGCAGCCAAGACATCAGCTCCTACAATGAGCAGTTCTTC,.,TRBJ2-1,TRBV3-1/TRBV3-2,.
CASSHGQGLNNEQFF,TGTGCCAGCAGCCATGGACAGGGGCTAAACAATGAGCAGTTCTTC,.,TRBJ2-1,TRBV28,TRBD1
CASSLGQGDTGELFF,TGCGCCAGCAGTTTAGGACAGGGGGATACAGGGGAGCTGTTTTTT,.,TRBJ2-2,TRBV4-1,TRBD1
CASSIDSEAFF,TGTGCCAGCAGTATTGACAGTGAAGCTTTCTTT,.,TRBJ1-1,TRBV6-6,.
CASSIDRGNEQFF,TGTGCCAGCAGCATCGATAGGGGGAATGAGCAGTTCTTC,few,TRBJ2-1,TRBV13,.
CASQRRQGPNEKLFF,TGTGCCAGCCAGCGAAGACAGGGCCCTAATGAAAAACTGTTTTTT,.,TRBJ1-4,TRBV18,TRBD1
CASSFGQGGDYGYTF,TGTGCCAGCAGTTTCGGACAGGGAGGCGACTATGGCTACACCTTC,once,TRBJ1-2,TRBV6-5,TRBD1
CASSQLHRGGFWSTEAFF,TGTGCCAGCAGCCAACTTCACAGGGGGGGTTTTTGGAGCACTGAAGCTTTCTTT,.,TRBJ1-1,TRBV3-1/TRBV3-2,TRBD1
CARTTKGTSTNEKLFF,TGTGCCAGAACTACCAAGGGGACTTCAACTAATGAAAAACTGTTTTTT,.,TRBJ1-4,TRBV6-4,.
CASSPDRVPLSEQFF,TGTGCCAGCAGCCCGGACAGGGTACCCCTCAGTGAGCAGTTCTTC,.,TRBJ2-1,TRBV5-4,TRBD1
CASSYSATEGAFF,TGCGCCAGCAGCTATTCAGCGACGGAGGGCGCTTTCTTT,.,TRBJ1-1,TRBV5-1,.
CASSQGGGSPYEQYF,TGTGCCAGCAGCCAAGGCGGAGGCAGCCCCTACGAGCAGTACTTC,.,TRBJ2-7,TRBV4-2,.
CASRGQGENIQYF,TGTGCCAGCAGGGGACAGGGGGAAAACATTCAGTACTTC,.,TRBJ2-4,TRBV2,TRBD1
CASSAGGERNQPQHF,TGTGCCAGCAGCGCAGGGGGTGAACGTAATCAGCCCCAGCATTTT,.,TRBJ1-5,TRBV2,TRBD1